In this sample, the clone carrying this TCR beta chain turned up a few times. Using RNA transcripts as the source, TCR beta CDR3 regions were amplified. HTBI primers were the set used in a first-round RT-PCR of the TCR CDR3. TCRdb re-derived calls from the multiplex PCR reads in MiXCR, one entry per CDR3 protein. The sample lists over 700,000 distinct CDR3 sequences, 35% occurring once. The data originate from a study of T cells in Graves' hyperthyroidism and ophthalmopathy. The CDR3 totals 18 residues. V shed 1 base and J 3 bases; nucleotides not matched to a gene: 13. The germline gives CDR1 MGHRA, CDR2 YSYEKL.

The chain combines TRBV4-1 with TRBJ1-1, with 8 bases lining up with TRBD1. Material for sequencing was blood. The receptor comes from a woman in her thirties or forties with Graves' hyperthyroidism. This chain's CDR3 is CASSQGREFGTGDTEAFF. CDR3 coding DNA: TGCGCCAGCAGCCAAGGTCGGGAGTTTGGGACAGGAGACACTGAAGCTTTCTTT.